Below, 25 T cell receptor beta chains from the same sample are listed, as sequenced in a study of human T cells and chemical hapten exposure. TCRdb analysed the 5' RACE reads with MiXCR anew, one entry per CDR3 protein. The sample records around 140,000 distinct CDR3 sequences, about 4.3% being singletons. Unfractionated whole blood was the source of the extracted total RNA. The receptors originated from a female donor in good health.

This clonotype was detected ten times or more. The J gene is TRBJ1-4, the V gene TRBV29-1; D may be TRBD1 (6 bases). The germline CDR1 and CDR2 sequences are SQVTM and ANQGSEA. CDR3 length: 15 residues. Trimming stripped 5 bases from V and 0 bases from J, with 13 bases between. The CDR3 DNA reads as TGCAGCGTTACCAGGGGTTTTTCAACTAATGAAAAACTGTTTTTT. Amino acids: CSVTRGFSTNEKLFF.

In this sample, this clonotype turned up a few times. The V call is TRBV6-2 or TRBV6-3, the J call TRBJ1-2; a possible D gene is TRBD1 (5 bases). Germline V gene sequence: CDR1 MNHEY, CDR2 SVGEGT. The CDR3 has 13 residues. The germline V and J ends were trimmed by 8 bases and 4 bases, with 14 bases remaining between them. CDR3 sequence (DNA): TGTGCCAGCTCGAGGGGACCCCTCTATGGCTACACCTTC. Protein product: CASSRGPLYGYTF.

This clonotype came up many times. This rearrangement joins TRBV7-3 to TRBJ2-3, with 8 bases matching TRBD2. Germline assignment: CDR1 SGHTA and CDR2 FQGTGA. This CDR3 is built from 15 residues. The ends lost 3 bases at V and 5 bases at J; junction bases unmatched: 7. The CDR3 coding sequence is TGTGCCAGCAGCTTCGGCGGGGGGAGGAAAGATACGCAGTATTTT. Encoded protein: CASSFGGGRKDTQYF.

Ten or more counts support this clonotype. V and J are TRBV29-1 and TRBJ2-4; D is unclear. The germline CDR1 and CDR2 sequences are SQVTM and ANQGSEA. Trimming left V 2 bases short and J 0 bases short, with 11 bases between. This CDR3 region has 15 residues. DNA for the CDR3: TGCAGCGTTGAACTCCGACGGGTAGCCAAAAACATTCAGTACTTC. As protein: CSVELRRVAKNIQYF.

This clonotype was found once. A much larger clone lies one base from this, so it may be a read error. The rearrangement joins TRBV5-1 to TRBJ2-1, with 8 bases fitting TRBD1. The germline gives CDR1 SGHRS, CDR2 YFSETQ. This CDR3 comprises 15 residues. The trim removed 4 bases at V and 3 bases at J, leaving 6 bases unmatched. CDR3: CASSKSGGLYNEQFF. The CDR3 DNA reads TGCGCCAGCAGCAAATCAGGGGGCCTCTACAATGAGCAGTTCTTC.

This clonotype has at least ten counts. CDR3 in DNA: TGCGCCAGCAGGGACGAAAGCGGGTCTGAAGCTTTCTTT. Its protein is CASRDESGSEAFF. The V and J genes are TRBV5-1 and TRBJ1-1; D is unclear. Germline-derived CDR1 and CDR2 are SGHRS and YFSETQ. The CDR3 length is 13 residues. Trimming shortened V by 5 bases and J by 6 bases, and 14 bases separated the two germline ends.

The CDR3 coding sequence is TGTGCCAGCAGTTTAGAGGCAGGGGGCGTCACTGGGGCCAACGTCCTGACTTTC. This sequence encodes CASSLEAGGVTGANVLTF. The J gene is TRBJ2-6, the V gene TRBV28, with TRBD1 matching over 8 bases. The V gene end was trimmed by 2 bases and the J gene end by 2 bases; junction bases not matched to a gene: 8. Per germline, CDR1 MDHEN and CDR2 SYDVKM. This CDR3 contains 18 residues.

There are a few counts of this clonotype. The V call is TRBV5-1, the J call TRBJ1-2; 7 bases map to TRBD1. This CDR3 region has 15 residues. Germline V gene lookup returns CDR1 SGHRS and CDR2 YFSETQ. After removal of 0 bases from V and 4 bases from J, the junction contained 6 bases not matched to a gene. The CDR3 reads CASSLELTGIYGYTF. The DNA for the CDR3 is TGCGCCAGCAGCTTGGAATTGACAGGGATCTATGGCTACACCTTC.

This clonotype showed up many times. One junction end does not reproduce the germline sequence, and a read error may be involved. The V call is TRBV2, the J call TRBJ2-7, with 11 bases that match TRBD2. Germline values: CDR1 SNHLY, CDR2 FYNNEI. This CDR3 comprises 14 residues. CDR3 amino acids: CASSSQGTSGNRNF. The CDR3 region has the DNA TGTGCCAGCAGTTCCCAAGGGACTAGCGGAAACCGTAACTTC.

This clonotype appeared many times. This chain uses TRBV20-1 with TRBJ2-3; 9 nucleotides align to TRBD2. Germline trimming cut 2 bases from V and 1 base from J; bases unmatched to any gene: 1. There are 14 residues in the CDR3. Germline-derived CDR1 and CDR2 are DFQATT and SNEGSKA (reference sequence). CDR3: CSARIAGGTDTQYF. The CDR3 DNA reads TGCAGTGCTAGAATAGCGGGAGGCACAGATACGCAGTATTTT.

This clonotype has a count of ten or more. V is TRBV3-1 and J is TRBJ1-2; D is perhaps TRBD1 (5 bases). In germline, CDR1 is LGHDT, CDR2 YNNKEL (reference sequence). This CDR3 contains 15 residues. Trimming left V 1 base short and J 8 bases short, with 17 bases between. The CDR3 here is CASSQAGGTQEGYTF. CDR3 coding DNA: TGTGCCAGCAGCCAAGCGGGAGGGACTCAAGAAGGCTACACCTTC.

This clonotype was seen a few times. The rearrangement links TRBV7-9 to TRBJ2-7, with 8 bases fitting TRBD2. Germline V gene lookup returns CDR1 SEHNR and CDR2 FQNEAQ (reference sequence). The CDR3 has 15 residues. Trimming cost V 5 bases and J 0 bases; bases outside gene matches: 6. The CDR3 DNA is TGTGCCAGCAGCGGGATGGGGACTAGCTCCTACGAGCAGTACTTC. Amino acid sequence: CASSGMGTSSYEQYF.

In this sample, this clonotype turned up many times. This chain links TRBV3-1 with TRBJ2-1; either TRBD1 or TRBD2 may supply D (5 bases each). Trimming left V 3 bases short and J 6 bases short, with 15 bases between. Germline V gives CDR1 LGHDT, CDR2 YNNKEL (reference sequence). This CDR3 has 15 residues. CDR3 sequence (DNA): TGTGCCAGCAGCCAGGATGGGGGTCCCACCAATGAGCAGTTCTTC. Amino acids: CASSQDGGPTNEQFF.

The sample holds many counts of this clonotype. V is TRBV4-3 and J is TRBJ2-7, with unresolved D. This CDR3 region has 15 residues. From germline, CDR1 is LGHNA and CDR2 YSLEER. V was pared by 1 base and J by 3 bases, with 13 bases between. DNA of the CDR3: TGCGCCAGCAGCCAAGGCCCTGGAGAGTACTACGAGCAGTACTTC. This encodes CASSQGPGEYYEQYF.

Remarks on this clonotype: A read error may explain this, as a much larger clone is one base away. CDR3 sequence reads: CASIHGRGNTGELFF. For the CDR3, the DNA is TGTGCCAGCATCCACGGACGGGGGAACACCGGGGAGCTGTTTTTT. The gene calls are TRBV7-2 and TRBJ2-2, with a tentative D call TRBD2 (5 bases). The CDR3 is made up of 15 amino acids. Trimming removed 7 bases at V and 1 base at J, with 13 bases between. Looked up from germline, CDR1 is SGHTA and CDR2 is FQGNSA.

The rearrangement uses TRBV7-2 and TRBJ1-1; a weak D match, TRBD1 (5 bases). Trimming stripped 6 bases from V and 0 bases from J, with 8 bases between. The germline V gene has CDR1 SGHTA and CDR2 FQGNSA. CDR3 size: 13 residues. CDR3 nucleotide sequence: TGTGCCAGCAGGGGGGGGGTGAACACTGAAGCTTTCTTT. The encoded protein is CASRGGVNTEAFF. The full variable domain, its missing parts supplied by reference TRBV7-2 and TRBJ1-1, is GAGVSQSPSNKVTEKGKDVELRCDPISGHTALYWYRQSLGQGLEFLIYFQGNSAPDKSGLPSDRFSAERTGGSVSTLTIQRTQQEDSAVYLCASRGGVNTEAFFGQGTRLTVV.

This clonotype has ten or more counts. This chain joins TRBV5-6 and TRBJ1-2; unclear D gene. Germline loops: CDR1 SGHDT, CDR2 YYEEEE. This CDR3 is 13 amino acids long. Trimming removed 5 bases from V and 5 bases from J, with 13 bases in between. For the CDR3, the DNA is TGTGCCAGCAGTCTTATCCGTCAGTATGGCTACACCTTC. Protein product: CASSLIRQYGYTF. Full variable domain (missing parts from reference TRBV5-6 and TRBJ1-2): DAGVTQSPTHLIKTRGQQVTLRCSPKSGHDTVSWYQQALGQGPQFIFQYYEEEERQRGNFPDRFSGHQFPNYSSELNVNALLLGDSALYLCASSLIRQYGYTFGSGTRLTVV.

This clonotype was observed many times. The chain recombines TRBV27 with TRBJ2-1; 9 bases are shared with TRBD1. The CDR3 sequence is 15 residues long. Germline CDR1 is MNHEY and CDR2 is SMNVEV (reference sequence). Trimming removed 5 bases from V and 4 bases from J; junction bases left unmatched: 6. Written as DNA, the CDR3 is TGTGCCAGCAGTCCGGGGACAGGGCGGTACAATGAGCAGTTCTTC. Protein: CASSPGTGRYNEQFF.

There are many counts of this clonotype. The gene calls are TRBV15 and TRBJ1-2, with TRBD1 matching 9 bases. The trim removed 1 base at V and 8 bases at J, leaving 11 bases unmatched. Germline V gene lookup returns CDR1 LNHNV and CDR2 YYDKDF (reference sequence). This CDR3 contains 16 residues. In DNA, the CDR3 is TGTGCCACCAGCAGAGTACGACAGGGGGGCCGAGTCGGCTACACCTTC. Translation: CATSRVRQGGRVGYTF.

The CDR3 loop reads CASSPDRGRAEAFF. CDR3 DNA: TGTGCCAGCTCACCCGACAGGGGTCGGGCTGAAGCTTTCTTT. The J gene is TRBJ1-1, the V gene TRBV18; TRBD1 matches at 8 bases. Looked up from germline, CDR1 is KGHSH and CDR2 is LQKENI. Trimming at V came to 3 bases and at J to 6 bases, leaving 6 bases not matched to a gene. CDR3 size: 14 residues. The full variable domain, with the rest looked up from reference TRBV18 and TRBJ1-1, is NAGVMQNPRHLVRRRGQEARLRCSPMKGHSHVYWYRQLPEEGLKFMVYLQKENIIDESGMPKERFSAEFPKEGPSILRIQQVVRGDSAAYFCASSPDRGRAEAFFGQGTRLTVV.

This clonotype was counted ten times or more. The V call is TRBV7-9, the J call TRBJ2-5, with D possibly TRBD1 on 5 matching bases. Germline CDR1 and CDR2: SEHNR and FQNEAQ (reference sequence). The CDR3 runs 14 residues. The V and J ends lost 1 base and 5 bases respectively, with 11 bases between them. The CDR3 sequence is CASSLVGAGETQYF. The DNA for the CDR3 is TGTGCCAGCAGCTTAGTAGGGGCCGGGGAGACCCAGTACTTC.

At least ten counts were recorded for this clonotype. This chain connects TRBV5-8 to TRBJ2-3; 7 bases map to TRBD2. V lost 8 bases, J lost 0 bases, and 3 bases stayed unmatched. CDR3 length: 13 residues. The V gene's germline CDR1 is SGHTS and CDR2 YDEGEE. The CDR3 region has the DNA TGTGCCAGTGGACTAGGCAGCACAGATACGCAGTATTTT. Its protein product is CASGLGSTDTQYF.

The sample holds many counts of this clonotype. The chain uses TRBV5-1 and TRBJ2-3; D remains ambiguous. The CDR3 consists of 12 residues. Germline V gene data show CDR1 as SGHRS and CDR2 as YFSETQ. V was shortened by 0 bases and J by 4 bases, with 3 bases between the two germline ends. In nucleotides, the CDR3 is TGCGCCAGCAGCTTGGCTGCAGATACGCAGTATTTT. This gives the protein CASSLAADTQYF.

For this clonotype: A much larger clone sits a single nucleotide away, making a read error possible. The CDR3 does not end in the conserved phenylalanine or tryptophan, so this is likely a read error. This chain links TRBV12-5 with TRBJ2-4; 8 nucleotides match TRBD2. The V segment lost 0 bases and the J segment 0 bases; nucleotides outside the gene matches: 7. Germline V lookup: CDR1 LGHNT, CDR2 FRNRAP. The CDR3 runs 18 residues. CDR3 DNA sequence: TGTGCTAGTGGTTTGGTAACGGGGGGGCGAGAAGCCAAAAACATTCAGTACTCC. Protein product: CASGLVTGGREAKNIQYS.

This clonotype was detected many times. This chain joins TRBV2 and TRBJ1-4; 10 bases line up with TRBD1. This CDR3 has 14 residues. Germline V CDR1 and CDR2: SNHLY, FYNNEI. Trimming removed 11 bases from V and 6 bases from J; junction bases left unmatched: 9. Written as DNA, the CDR3 is TGTGCCGGAATGACCGGGACAGGGGATGAAAAACTGTTTTTT. This gives the protein CAGMTGTGDEKLFF. The full variable domain, completed using reference TRBV2 and TRBJ1-4, is EPEVTQTPSHQVTQMGQEVILRCVPISNHLYFYWYRQILGQKVEFLVSFYNNEISEKSEIFDDQFSVERPDGSNFTLKIRSTKLEDSAMYFCAGMTGTGDEKLFFGSGTQLSVL.